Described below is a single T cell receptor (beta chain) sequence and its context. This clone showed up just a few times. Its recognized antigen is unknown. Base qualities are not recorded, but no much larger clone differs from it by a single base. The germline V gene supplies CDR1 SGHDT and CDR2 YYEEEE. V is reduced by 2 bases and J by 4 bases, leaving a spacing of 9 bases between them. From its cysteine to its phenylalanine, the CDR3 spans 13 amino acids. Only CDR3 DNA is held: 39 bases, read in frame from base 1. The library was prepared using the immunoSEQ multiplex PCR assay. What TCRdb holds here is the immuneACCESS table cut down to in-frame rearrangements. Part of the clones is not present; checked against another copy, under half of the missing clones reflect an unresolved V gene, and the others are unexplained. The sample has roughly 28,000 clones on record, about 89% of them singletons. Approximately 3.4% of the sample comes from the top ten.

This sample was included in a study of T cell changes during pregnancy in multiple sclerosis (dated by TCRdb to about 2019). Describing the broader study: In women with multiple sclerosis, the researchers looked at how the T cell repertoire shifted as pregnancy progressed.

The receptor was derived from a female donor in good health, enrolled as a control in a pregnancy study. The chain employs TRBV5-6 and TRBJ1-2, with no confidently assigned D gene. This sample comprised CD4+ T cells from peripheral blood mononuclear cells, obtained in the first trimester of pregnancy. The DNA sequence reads TGTGCCAGCAGCTTACACAGAACCTATGGCTACACCTTC. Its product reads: CASSLHRTYGYTF.